This T cell receptor (beta chain) was sequenced during a study of cytomegalovirus exposure and HLA in healthy donors. In regard to this clone: What it binds is unknown.

From germline, CDR1 is SGHNT and CDR2 YYREEE (reference sequence). The CDR3 runs to 19 residues. J was trimmed by 1 base and V by 4 bases; bases with no gene match: 12. Regarding the study as a whole: Reportedly, a later analysis found an Asian-associated ancestry cluster had fewer N-insertions than the roughly 700-donor mean.

Primers included in the PCR were 60 Vbeta and 13 Jbeta primers. The repertoire was sequenced with immunoSEQ multiplex PCR; TCRdb's copy has only in-frame clones and lacks some. The sample holds 150,000 or so clones, 70% to 85% seen once. J is TRBJ2-6 and V is TRBV5-4; 9 bases fit TRBD1. Sample: PBMCs. This TCR derives from a woman aged 45 to 65 in good health and CMV-seropositive. CDR3 sequence: CASSTVPGQGSSGANVLTF. The DNA of the CDR3 is TGTGCCAGCAGCACGGTTCCGGGACAGGGATCTTCTGGGGCCAACGTCCTGACTTTC.